This T cell receptor (beta chain) was sequenced during a study of beta chain features in type 1 diabetes (dated by TCRdb to about 2018). Regarding the study in general: No differences in mean age, gender distribution, total cell number or subset yield were found between patients and healthy donors. A total of approximately 100,000,000 sorted cells were examined across all samples, and the number of cells per subset was strongly correlated with RNA yield. The study compared the TCRB repertoires of sorted circulating CD4+ T cell subsets in recently diagnosed type 1 diabetes patients with those in matched healthy donors. Naive and central memory subsets were obtained from all 28 donors, but regulatory and stem cell-like memory subsets were isolated from only 8 patients and 8 healthy donors. Points the paper makes about the study in general: At VDJ recombination sites, type 1 diabetes patients had fewer insertions and more deleted nucleotides, which implies abnormalities in thymic rearrangement. HLA sub-analyses involved small numbers of individuals, so any influence of HLA type on TCRB rearrangement remained unresolved. PCR may preferentially amplify shorter templates, but because patient and control samples were amplified and corrected together, any resulting skew would affect both groups equally. Because cDNA rather than genomic DNA was sequenced, highly expressing activated cells could have been over-represented, although no difference in activation and CD3 levels was found between groups. Naive, central memory and regulatory TCRB repertoires appeared more similar among patients than among healthy donors. A moderate but significant shortening of TCRB CDR3 length was observed in type 1 diabetes patients in all four CD4+ subsets.

The High Capacity cDNA Reverse Transcription Kit was used to reverse transcribe all of the isolated RNA, meaning that expressed TCRB transcripts were what got sequenced. Naive, central memory and regulatory T cell samples underwent deep immunoSEQ sequencing, averaging around 4 million total reads per sample. After sorted cells were lysed in RLT buffer, RNA was extracted with DNase-treated RNeasy Micro or Mini kits, with the choice depending on cell number. Each cell subset was processed separately to prevent cross-contamination, with patient and healthy donor samples processed together. The immunoSEQ multiplex PCR was used to amplify TCRB sequences from cDNA, generating 87-bp fragments that spanned the CDR3 region. Sequencing of the amplicons was done on the Illumina HiSeq platform. Concerning the study's data processing: Synthetic template baselines were used to correct PCR bias computationally, reads within Hamming distance 2 were collapsed together, and singletons that could not be merged were discarded. Reads were aligned against IMGT so that V, D and J genes, CDR3 length and insertions or deletions at six rearrangement sites could be assigned. Clonotype counts were normalized to sorted cell number within each subset before computing true diversity and Gini coefficients with the tcR R package. The overlap coefficient, calculated on TCRB nucleotide sequences, was used to quantify repertoire sharing. In TCRdb, the immuneACCESS table is reduced to in-frame sequences with V and J assigned. These tables do not hold every clone; where another copy was compared, an unresolved V gene accounts for under half, and the others remain unexplained. The V and J calls and the clone size are those of that table, but D and trimming were determined from the DNA. Recorded for this sample are roughly 140,000 clones; less than 9.5% of them occurred a single time. 0.55% to 0.75% of the sample is in the top ten clones.

Comments on this clone: There is no known antigen for this receptor. Base qualities are not provided; no much larger clone lies one nucleotide away.

A single peripheral blood draw of about 116 mL on average was collected from each donor into heparinised tubes. A BD FACSAria II and a panel including CD45RO, CCR7, CD25, CD127, CD95 and CD27 were used to sort naive, central memory, regulatory and stem cell-like memory CD4+ T cells. Purity was above 98% for every sorted population. Right away, PBMCs were isolated by Lymphoprep density gradient centrifugation and were stained directly, with no culture step. So that batch effects would be minimized, each experiment stained and sorted samples in pairs, pairing one healthy donor with one patient. Trimmed from V: 8 bases; trimmed from J: 11 bases; junction bases lacking a gene match: 11. There are 13 amino acids in the CDR3, from cysteine to phenylalanine inclusive. Of the read, only the CDR3 DNA is kept; its 39 bases are in frame from base 1. The germline V gene sets CDR1 to SGHTA and CDR2 to FQGTGA.

Input material: central memory CD4+ T cells from blood. The V and J segments used are TRBV7-3 and TRBJ2-1; 8 junctional bases match TRBD2. This receptor was obtained from a man aged 18-30 years in good health. This receptor has the CDR3 CASGNGLAQKQFF. The DNA sequence reads TGTGCCAGCGGCAATGGACTAGCACAAAAGCAGTTCTTC.